Presented here are 20 T cell receptor beta chains from one specimen sequenced in a study of vaccination effects on CD4 cells after COVID-19. Method: immunoSEQ multiplex PCR; TCRdb's copy keeps in-frame clones and lacks some. The table shows 25,000 to 35,000 clones, with over 55% occurring only once. Antigen-specific CD4+ T cells expanded by the ViraFEST assay with viral peptide pools were then sequenced. The culture ran for approximately 10 days, and then CD4+ T cells were isolated. Every participant took two doses of the BNT162b2 or mRNA-1273 vaccine. Their antigens remain unidentified. The sample here was CD4+ T cells from PBMCs cultured with HCoV-NL63 spike peptides, taken after COVID-19 vaccination. These receptors were obtained from a human donor who received a COVID-19 vaccine.

The CDR3 here is CASSPRALWGRLRAGELFF. The CDR3 region has the DNA TGTGCCAGCAGCCCACGAGCGCTATGGGGGAGGTTACGGGCCGGGGAGCTGTTTTTT. V and J are TRBV6-7 and TRBJ2-2, with a possible D match to TRBD2 (6 bases). TRBV6-7 is known as an ORF, though its function is uncertain. The V end lost 6 bases, the J end lost 6 bases, and 29 bases lay between the germline ends. The CDR3 loop spans 19 amino acids.

Comment on this clone: The sample carries other DNA sequences with the same CDR3. V gene TRBV19 combines with J gene TRBJ2-7; possibly TRBD2 for D (5 bases). The CDR3 spans 15 residues. The V gene lost 3 bases and the J gene lost 3 bases, with 15 bases spanning the gap. CDR1 and CDR2 from the germline V gene are LNHDA and SQIVND (reference sequence). In DNA, the CDR3 is TGTGCCAGTAGTATCGGAGGTGGCGGTCTCTACGAGCAGTACTTC. Translation: CASSIGGGGLYEQYF.

This clone has just a few counts. The V gene is TRBV3-1 (or the pseudogene TRBV3-2), the J gene TRBJ2-7; D is uncertain. Looked up from germline, CDR1 is LGHDT and CDR2 is YNNKEL (reference sequence). Trimming took off 2 bases at V and 6 bases at J, with 5 bases between the two ends. The CDR3 consists of 11 residues. The CDR3, as DNA: TGTGCCAGCAGCCAAAGTGGCGAGCAGTACTTC. It encodes CASSQSGEQYF.

The CDR3 here is CASTPTFGSTEAFF. CDR3 in DNA: TGTGCCAGCACCCCTACCTTTGGGAGCACTGAAGCTTTCTTT. J is TRBJ1-1 and V is TRBV9; D is unclear. Germline V lookup: CDR1 SGDLS, CDR2 YYNGEE. The CDR3 covers 14 residues. Trimming cost V 6 bases and J 4 bases, with 16 bases left between them.

The rearrangement joins TRBV29-1 to TRBJ2-5, with a tentative D call TRBD1 (5 bases). Looked up from germline, CDR1 is SQVTM and CDR2 is ANQGSEA. V gave up 4 bases and J gave up 5 bases, with 11 bases separating them. CDR3 length: 12 residues. Here the CDR3 reads CSVALRGETQYF. The CDR3 coding sequence is TGCAGCGTTGCCCTTAGGGGTGAGACCCAGTACTTC.

By frequency in the sample, this clone is medium-sized. The V and J genes are TRBV5-4 and TRBJ2-2; TRBD2 aligns across 8 bases. V dropped 4 bases and J dropped 11; count of bases not matched to a gene: 13. Germline CDR1 SGHNT, CDR2 YYREEE (reference sequence). This CDR3 region has 15 residues. The CDR3 here is CASSPKVGSGAELFF. In DNA, the CDR3 is TGTGCCAGCAGCCCCAAGGTTGGTAGCGGGGCAGAGCTGTTTTTT.

V gene TRBV30 combines with J gene TRBJ1-4; D not certain. The germline gives CDR1 GTSNPN, CDR2 SVGIG (reference sequence). This CDR3 is 13 amino acids long. The V gene lost 2 bases and the J gene lost 7 bases, with 11 bases spanning the gap. CDR3 sequence: CAWSIPNGEKLFF. The CDR3 nucleotides read TGTGCCTGGAGTATCCCAAATGGTGAAAAACTGTTTTTT.

V is TRBV10-3 and J is TRBJ2-3; 7 bases line up with TRBD2. Trimming removed 6 bases from V and 6 bases from J; junction bases left unmatched: 6. The germline CDR1 and CDR2 sequences are ENHRY and SYGVKD. The CDR3 has 13 amino acids. CDR3 loop: CAIRERDSDTQYF. CDR3 nucleotides: TGTGCCATCAGGGAGCGGGATTCGGATACGCAGTATTTT.

This clone was seen more than once but under ten times. This chain joins TRBV18 and TRBJ1-4, with D possibly TRBD1 on 6 matching bases. V lost 6 bases, J lost 8 bases, and 13 bases lay in between. The CDR3 runs to 13 residues. Germline V gene sequence: CDR1 KGHSH, CDR2 LQKENI. DNA of the CDR3: TGTGCCAGCTCGCGCAGGGGTCGGGAAAAACTGTTTTTT. Amino acids: CASSRRGREKLFF. Full variable domain (outside the CDR3, taken from reference TRBV18 and TRBJ1-4): NAGVMQNPRHLVRRRGQEARLRCSPMKGHSHVYWYRQLPEEGLKFMVYLQKENIIDESGMPKERFSAEFPKEGPSILRIQQVVRGDSAAYFCASSRRGREKLFFGSGTQLSVL.

This clone was seen once. This chain uses TRBV10-2 with TRBJ1-2, with a weak D call TRBD1 (5 bases). This CDR3 region has 13 residues. Looked up from germline, CDR1 is WSHSY and CDR2 is SAAADI. V lost 7 bases and J 0 bases, leaving 9 bases between the germline ends. The CDR3 protein is CASTQGANYGYTF. The CDR3 DNA is TGCGCCAGCACGCAGGGAGCTAACTATGGCTACACCTTC.

This clone was seen a single time. The chain has TRBV18 and TRBJ2-7, with a possible D match to TRBD2 (5 bases). V was cut by 6 bases and J by 3 bases, with 12 bases left in between. CDR3 size: 13 residues. Germline V CDR1 and CDR2: KGHSH, LQKENI. CDR3 in amino acids: CASSGASSYEQYF. Written as DNA, the CDR3 is TGTGCCAGCTCGGGAGCTAGCAGCTACGAGCAGTACTTC.

This clone was picked up a small number of times. The chain is built from TRBV19 and TRBJ2-5; 7 nucleotides match TRBD2. The CDR3 extends over 14 amino acids. Germline V CDR1 and CDR2: LNHDA, SQIVND (reference sequence). V lost 3 bases and J lost 3; bases outside the gene matches: 4. The CDR3 spells CASSIGSGKETQYF. The DNA for the CDR3 is TGTGCCAGTAGTATCGGGAGCGGGAAAGAGACCCAGTACTTC.

V and J are TRBV7-2 and TRBJ2-2; D possibly corresponds to TRBD2 (6 bases). The CDR3 has 15 residues. The ends were cut back, 5 bases at V and 3 bases at J, with 13 bases in the middle. The germline gives CDR1 SGHTA, CDR2 FQGNSA. CDR3 DNA: TGTGCCAGCAGCCCGGGGAGGTCAGACACCGGGGAGCTGTTTTTT. Translated, it gives CASSPGRSDTGELFF.

This clone was detected once. The chain joins TRBV24-1 to TRBJ2-5; 7 bases map to TRBD2. The CDR3 runs 15 residues. With V trimmed by 2 bases and J by 5 bases, 7 bases remained unmatched. Germline V gene sequence: CDR1 KGHDR, CDR2 SFDVKD. The CDR3 coding sequence is TGTGCCACCAGTGATTCGCGGGGTAGCGGGGAGACCCAGTACTTC. Its translation: CATSDSRGSGETQYF.

This clone was observed a few times. The rearrangement joins TRBV25-1 to TRBJ2-7; D may be TRBD2 (5 bases). The ends were cut back, 8 bases at V and 7 bases at J, with 12 bases in the middle. The CDR3 extends over 11 amino acids. Germline V lookup: CDR1 MGHDK, CDR2 SYGVNS. In nucleotides, the CDR3 is TGTGCCAGCGCCGGGGTCTTAGAGCAGTACTTC. Encoded protein: CASAGVLEQYF.

This clone was recorded a few times. The V call is TRBV12-5, the J call TRBJ2-2; D perhaps matches TRBD2 (6 bases). Trimming removed 0 bases at V and 0 bases at J, with 17 bases between. Germline V lookup: CDR1 LGHNT, CDR2 FRNRAP. This CDR3 has 19 residues. The CDR3 here is CASGLVRGLRPANTGELFF. CDR3 nucleotides: TGTGCTAGTGGTTTGGTACGGGGGTTAAGGCCCGCGAACACCGGGGAGCTGTTTTTT.

The V gene is TRBV12-5, the J gene TRBJ1-4; 8 bases agree with TRBD1. V was clipped by 5 bases and J by 2 bases; unmatched bases: 7. Germline lookup yields CDR1 LGHNT and CDR2 FRNRAP. CDR3 size: 16 residues. CDR3: CASGAPDRGTNEKLFF. The CDR3 bases are TGTGCTAGTGGTGCCCCCGACAGGGGTACTAATGAAAAACTGTTTTTT.

This chain links TRBV4-1 with TRBJ2-6; tentative D call: TRBD1 (6 bases). The germline CDR1 and CDR2 sequences are MGHRA and YSYEKL. The CDR3 runs 17 residues. V was cut by 5 bases and J by 1 base, with 15 bases left in between. Here the CDR3 reads CASSAGVLTSGANVLTF. The CDR3 bases are TGCGCCAGCAGCGCAGGGGTACTCACTTCTGGGGCCAACGTCCTGACTTTC.

The J gene is TRBJ1-5, the V gene TRBV4-1, with D maybe TRBD1 (6 bases). Germline CDR1 MGHRA, CDR2 YSYEKL. V was clipped by 0 bases and J by 1 base, with 19 bases between them. The CDR3 spans 19 residues. CDR3 loop: CASSQDPNRVVGSNQPQHF. In nucleotides, the CDR3 is TGCGCCAGCAGCCAAGACCCCAACAGGGTGGTGGGAAGCAATCAGCCCCAGCATTTT.

This rearrangement joins TRBV25-1 to TRBJ1-4; unclear D gene. The CDR3 runs to 14 residues. Germline-derived CDR1 and CDR2 are MGHDK and SYGVNS. Trimming shortened V by 3 bases and J by 4 bases, and 9 bases separated the two germline ends. The CDR3 sequence: CASSDPGRNEKLFF. The DNA for the CDR3 is TGTGCCAGCAGTGATCCGGGTCGTAATGAAAAACTGTTTTTT.